The source of this TCR beta chain is a study of OX40 agonist ivuxolimab in advanced cancers. Looking at the study overall: Ivuxolimab, which targeted the costimulatory receptor OX40 (CD134), was an agonistic, fully human IgG2 monoclonal antibody. The paper reports the monotherapy dose-escalation portion (N = 52 patients) of the phase I ivuxolimab trial. Prior anti-PD-1, anti-PD-L1 or anti-CTLA-4 therapy was permitted, and approximately 40% of dose-escalation patients had received checkpoint inhibitors. In the dose-escalation cohort, approximately 82% of patients were male, and the mean age was approximately 60 years, with a range of about 23 to 90. Intravenous ivuxolimab was administered to patients every 2 weeks at six dose levels: 0.01, 0.1, 0.3, 1.5, 3 and 10 mg/kg. The purpose of peripheral TCRbeta sequencing was to test whether ivuxolimab changed TCR sequence diversity and led to clonal T-cell expansion. Partial responses occurred in three dose-escalation patients, of whom one had hepatocellular carcinoma and two had cutaneous melanoma. Among the approximately 50 dose-escalation patients, some 19 had hepatocellular carcinoma, 15 or so melanoma, 9 renal cell carcinoma and 9 head and neck cancer. Overall study outcomes, separate from this receptor: Antigen specificity was not determined for the clonally expanded peripheral T cells. At doses from 0.1 to 3.0 mg/kg, clonal expansion was seen in both CD4+ and CD8+ blood T cells between baseline and week 6. Low levels of normalized T-cell clonal expansion were also seen in some patients who did not respond. After ivuxolimab, CD8+ T cells had more expanded clones than CD4+ T cells on average. Partial responders in the 0.1-3.0 mg/kg groups had among the lowest normalized peripheral clonal expansion, especially among CD8+ T cells.

The trial excluded patients who had a history of autoimmune disease or were on systemic immunosuppression. In every dose cohort, peripheral blood was drawn for TCR sequencing at baseline, cycle 4 day 1, and cycle 7 day 1. Samples came from an open-label, multicenter, first-in-human phase I dose-escalation trial of ivuxolimab. Adults with locally advanced or metastatic head and neck squamous cell, hepatocellular, melanoma or renal cell carcinoma were enrolled in the trial. Before TCR sequencing, CD4+ and CD8+ T cells were separately sorted from peripheral blood. The CDR3 goes from the cysteine to the phenylalanine over 13 residues. Only the CDR3 region is kept as DNA, spanning 39 bases read in frame from base 1. V is reduced by 6 bases and J by 9 bases, leaving a spacing of 15 bases between them. CDR1 and CDR2, per the germline V gene (reference sequence), are SEHNR and FQNEAQ. Concerning this clone: Its antigen is not yet known. No much larger clonotype is one base removed from it; base qualities were not supplied.

Genomic DNA was extracted from sorted cells for sequencing of the TCRbeta CDR3 region. The immunoSEQ Assay was used for sequencing of TCRbeta CDR3 regions. Not all clones reach the TCRdb copy of this immuneACCESS table, which keeps in-frame sequences only. Checked studies attribute under half of the gap to unresolved V genes and leave the rest unexplained. Here the sample has roughly 44,000 clones; roughly 86% occur a single time. About 12% of the sample goes to the ten largest clones. The rearrangement joined TRBV7-9 to TRBJ2-1, with no confident D gene call. The receptor was derived from an adult with an advanced solid tumor such as melanoma, head and neck, liver or kidney cancer. Source: CD4+ or CD8+ T cells sorted from blood, taken in a trial of the OX40 agonist ivuxolimab. The DNA reads as follows: TGTGCCAGCAGTCACGACCCTCGGTTTGAGCAGTTCTTC. This translates into CASSHDPRFEQFF.